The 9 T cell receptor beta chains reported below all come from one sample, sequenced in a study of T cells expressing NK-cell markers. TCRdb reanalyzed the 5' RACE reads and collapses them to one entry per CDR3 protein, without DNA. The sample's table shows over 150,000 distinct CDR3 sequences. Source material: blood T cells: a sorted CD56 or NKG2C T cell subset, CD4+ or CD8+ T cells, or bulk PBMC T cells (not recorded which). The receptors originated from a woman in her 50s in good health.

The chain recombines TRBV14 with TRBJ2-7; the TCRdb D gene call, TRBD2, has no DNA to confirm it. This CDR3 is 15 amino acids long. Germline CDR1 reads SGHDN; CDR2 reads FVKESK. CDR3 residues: CASSLGGGYSYEQYF.

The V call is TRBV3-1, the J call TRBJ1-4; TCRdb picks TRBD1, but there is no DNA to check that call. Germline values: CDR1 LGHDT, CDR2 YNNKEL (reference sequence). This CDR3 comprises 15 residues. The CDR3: CASSQEEGVGEKLFF.

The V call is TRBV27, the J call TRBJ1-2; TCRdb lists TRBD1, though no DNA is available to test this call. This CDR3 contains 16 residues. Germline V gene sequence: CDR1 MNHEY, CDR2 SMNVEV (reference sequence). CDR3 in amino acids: CASSSYGGQGNYGYTF.

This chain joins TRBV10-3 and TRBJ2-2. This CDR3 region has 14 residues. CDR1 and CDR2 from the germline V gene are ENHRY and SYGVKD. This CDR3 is CAISESRTAGELFF.

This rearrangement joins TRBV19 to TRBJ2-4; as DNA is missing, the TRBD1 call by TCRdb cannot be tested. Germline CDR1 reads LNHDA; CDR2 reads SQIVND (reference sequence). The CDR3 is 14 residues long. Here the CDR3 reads CASSLVSSGNIQYF.

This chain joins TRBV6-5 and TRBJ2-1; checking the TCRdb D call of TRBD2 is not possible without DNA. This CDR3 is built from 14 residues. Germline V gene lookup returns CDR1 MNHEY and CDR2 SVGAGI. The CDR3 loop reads CASSSLAGGSEQFF.

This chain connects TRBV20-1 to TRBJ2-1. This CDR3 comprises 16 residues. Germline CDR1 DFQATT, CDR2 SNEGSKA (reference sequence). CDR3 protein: CSARDSNGVRINEQFF.

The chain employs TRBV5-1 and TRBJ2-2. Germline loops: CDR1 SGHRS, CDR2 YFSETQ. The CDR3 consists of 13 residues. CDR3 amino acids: CASSFENTGELFF.

CDR3: CASSVRTGMSYEQYF. V usage is TRBV27 and J usage is TRBJ2-7; TCRdb lists TRBD1, though no DNA is available to test this call. The CDR3 loop spans 15 amino acids. Germline CDR1 MNHEY, CDR2 SMNVEV (reference sequence).